These 2 T cell receptor beta chains were sequenced from one sample in a study of response to subunit inactivated influenza vaccine (dated by TCRdb to the late 2010s). Receptor libraries were prepared by RT-PCR. The listed sequencing device is Illumina HiSeq 2500. Through fastp at Q25 and MiXCR, TCRdb rebuilt clones from the public reads, retaining in-frame beta chains. Every distinct CDR3 protein forms one entry, paired with its most common genes and DNA. The sample table lists approximately 570,000 distinct CDR3 sequences, approximately 7.7% of them with a count of one. Around 13% of the sample lies in the top ten. Sequenced here: PBMCs from blood, sampled less than 25 months after vaccination. These receptors were collected from a man between 50 and 75 years old who received an inactivated influenza vaccine. Donor details come from another sample of the same person, matched by shared clones.

This clonotype was picked up many times. The chain uses TRBV25-1 and TRBJ1-2; D is possibly TRBD1 (6 bases). This CDR3 is built from 13 residues. CDR1 is MGHDK and CDR2 is SYGVNS in the germline V gene. Deletions cut 2 bases from V and 3 bases from J, with 7 bases between. The CDR3: CASSEHRDYGYTF. CDR3 bases: TGTGCCAGCAGTGAACACAGGGACTATGGCTACACCTTC.

Only a few counts were recorded for this clonotype. This chain joins TRBV20-1 and TRBJ2-5; D is unclear. In germline, CDR1 is DFQATT, CDR2 SNEGSKA (reference sequence). The CDR3 is made up of 10 amino acids. V gave up 3 bases and J gave up 8 bases, with 7 bases separating them. CDR3 in DNA: TGCAGTGCTAGTGACGGAACCCAGTACTTC. It is translated as CSASDGTQYF.